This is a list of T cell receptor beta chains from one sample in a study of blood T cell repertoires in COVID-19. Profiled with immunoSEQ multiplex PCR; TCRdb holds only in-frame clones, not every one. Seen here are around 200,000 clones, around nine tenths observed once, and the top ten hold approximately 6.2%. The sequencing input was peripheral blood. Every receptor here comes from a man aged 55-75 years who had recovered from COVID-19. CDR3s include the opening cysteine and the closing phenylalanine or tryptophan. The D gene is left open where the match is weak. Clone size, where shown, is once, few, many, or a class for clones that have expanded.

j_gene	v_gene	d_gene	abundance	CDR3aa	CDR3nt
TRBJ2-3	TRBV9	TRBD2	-	CASSVEGTTALDTQYF	TGTGCCAGCAGCGTAGAGGGGACTACCGCCTTAGATACGCAGTATTTT
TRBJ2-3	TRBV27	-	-	CASSLILGGRVGF	TGTGCCAGCAGTTTAATATTAGGGGGGAGGGTAGGTTTT
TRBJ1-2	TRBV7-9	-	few	CASSPSRGDGYTF	TGTGCCAGCAGCCCCTCCCGAGGCGATGGCTACACCTTC
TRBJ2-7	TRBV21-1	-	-	CASSKPRSEQYF	TGTGCCAGCAGCAAACCGAGGTCCGAGCAGTACTTC
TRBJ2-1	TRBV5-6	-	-	CASSLTPQGNEQFF	TGTGCCAGCAGCTTAACACCACAGGGTAATGAGCAGTTCTTC
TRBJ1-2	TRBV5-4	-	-	CASSFPGYGYTF	TGTGCCAGCAGCTTCCCGGGTTATGGCTACACCTTC
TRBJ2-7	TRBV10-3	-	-	CAISARETYEQYF	TGTGCCATCAGTGCCCGGGAGACCTACGAGCAGTACTTC
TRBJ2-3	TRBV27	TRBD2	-	CASSLLAGGSTDTQYF	TGTGCCAGCAGTTTATTGGCGGGGGGAAGCACAGATACGCAGTATTTT
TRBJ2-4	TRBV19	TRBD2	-	CASSIGLAGDRKNIQYF	TGTGCCAGTAGTATAGGACTAGCGGGAGACCGGAAAAACATTCAGTACTTC
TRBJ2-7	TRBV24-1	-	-	CATSAQGPYEQYF	TGTGCCACCAGTGCCCAGGGGCCCTACGAGCAGTACTTC
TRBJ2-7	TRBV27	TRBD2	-	CTSRTLGTSGSQQYF	TGTACCAGCCGTACCCTTGGGACTAGCGGCTCACAGCAGTACTTC
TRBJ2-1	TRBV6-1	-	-	CASSEVGTPYNEQFF	TGTGCCAGCAGTGAAGTGGGGACTCCCTACAATGAGCAGTTCTTC
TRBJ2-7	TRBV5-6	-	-	CASSLGVYEQYF	TGTGCCAGCAGCTTAGGGGTCTACGAGCAGTACTTC
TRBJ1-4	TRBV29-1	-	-	CSVEHQGNEKLFF	TGCAGCGTTGAACATCAGGGTAATGAAAAACTGTTTTTT
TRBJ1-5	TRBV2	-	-	CASRDRSNQPQHF	TGTGCCAGCAGGGACAGAAGTAATCAGCCCCAGCATTTT
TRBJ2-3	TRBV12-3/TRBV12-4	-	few	CASRTQGADTQYF	TGTGCCAGCAGAACTCAGGGTGCAGATACGCAGTATTTT
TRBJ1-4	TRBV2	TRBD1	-	CASIYDRVDNEKLFF	TGTGCCAGCATTTATGACAGGGTAGATAATGAAAAACTGTTTTTT
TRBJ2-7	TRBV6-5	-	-	CASTNDRPARYEQYF	TGTGCCAGCACGAATGACCGACCCGCGAGGTACGAGCAGTACTTC
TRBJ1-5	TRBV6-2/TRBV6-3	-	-	CASSPDRSLNQPQHF	TGTGCCAGCAGCCCAGACAGGTCCTTAAATCAGCCCCAGCATTTT
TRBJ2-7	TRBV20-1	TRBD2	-	CSASRAGSFYEQYF	TGCAGTGCTAGTCGAGCGGGATCGTTCTACGAGCAGTACTTC
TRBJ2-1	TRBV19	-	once	CASFGHGADYNEQFF	TGTGCCAGTTTTGGGCATGGGGCCGACTACAATGAGCAGTTCTTC
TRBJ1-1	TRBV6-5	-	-	CASSPERGTEAFF	TGTGCCAGCAGTCCAGAGCGGGGGACTGAAGCTTTCTTT
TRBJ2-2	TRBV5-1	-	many	CASSLIGGKDTGELFF	TGCGCCAGCAGCTTGATTGGAGGGAAGGACACCGGGGAGCTGTTTTTT
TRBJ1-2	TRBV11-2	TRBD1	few	CASSLTGQGGMGYTF	TGTGCCAGCAGCCTCACCGGACAGGGTGGGATGGGCTACACCTTC
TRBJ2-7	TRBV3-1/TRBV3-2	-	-	CASSYRQMTPYEQYF	TGTGCCAGCAGCTACAGACAGATGACACCTTACGAGCAGTACTTC
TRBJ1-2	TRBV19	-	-	CASSIDREGGYTF	TGTGCCAGTAGTATAGACAGGGAAGGCGGCTACACCTTC
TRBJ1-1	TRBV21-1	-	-	CARSTGGSNTEAFF	TGTGCCAGGAGCACCGGCGGGTCAAACACTGAAGCTTTCTTT
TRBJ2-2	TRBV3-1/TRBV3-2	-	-	CASSPIHGNTGELFF	TGTGCCAGCAGCCCAATCCACGGGAACACCGGGGAGCTGTTTTTT
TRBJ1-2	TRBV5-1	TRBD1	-	CASSGDRSRNYGYTF	TGCGCCAGCAGCGGGGACAGGTCGCGGAACTATGGCTACACCTTC
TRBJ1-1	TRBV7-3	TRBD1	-	CASSLRQGYTEAFF	TGTGCCAGCAGCTTAAGACAGGGATACACTGAAGCTTTCTTT
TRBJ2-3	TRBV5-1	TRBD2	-	CASSVMGTSGLRDTQYF	TGCGCCAGCAGCGTGATGGGGACTAGCGGCTTGAGGGATACGCAGTATTTT
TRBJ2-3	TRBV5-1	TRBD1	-	CASSFQGADTQYF	TGCGCCAGCAGCTTCCAGGGGGCGGATACGCAGTATTTT
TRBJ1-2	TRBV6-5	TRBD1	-	CASKDRGRSEGYTF	TGTGCCAGCAAAGACAGGGGGCGTTCTGAGGGCTACACCTTC
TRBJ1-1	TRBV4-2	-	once	CASSQDRQGTEAFF	TGTGCCAGCAGCCAAGACCGCCAGGGCACTGAAGCTTTCTTT
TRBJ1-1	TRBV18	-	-	CASSYNSAEAFF	TGTGCCAGCTCATATAATAGCGCTGAAGCTTTCTTT
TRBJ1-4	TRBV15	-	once	CATSIRRRSREKLFF	TGTGCCACCAGCATCCGACGGCGGTCAAGGGAAAAACTGTTTTTT
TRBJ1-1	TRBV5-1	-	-	CASSFVAGAEAFF	TGCGCCAGCAGCTTCGTAGCGGGAGCTGAAGCTTTCTTT
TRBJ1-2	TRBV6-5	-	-	CASTPTEDYGYTF	TGTGCCAGCACCCCCACAGAAGACTATGGCTACACCTTC
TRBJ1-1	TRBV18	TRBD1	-	CASSQFATGLDTEAFF	TGTGCCAGCTCGCAGTTCGCGACAGGGTTGGACACTGAAGCTTTCTTT
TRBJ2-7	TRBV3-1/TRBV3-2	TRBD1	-	CASSRGQIYEQYF	TGTGCCAGCAGCCGGGGACAGATCTACGAGCAGTACTTC
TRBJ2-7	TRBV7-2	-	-	CASSLRTPGDSYEQYF	TGTGCCAGCAGCTTACGAACCCCGGGGGACTCCTACGAGCAGTACTTC
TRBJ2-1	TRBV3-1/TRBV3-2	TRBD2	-	CASSQIPGGPGEQFF	TGTGCCAGCAGCCAAATTCCGGGGGGGCCAGGTGAGCAGTTCTTC
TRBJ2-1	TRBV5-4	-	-	CASTRGSYNEQFF	TGTGCCAGCACCCGGGGCTCCTACAATGAGCAGTTCTTC
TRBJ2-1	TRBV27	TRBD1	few	CASSFRGGRDRKDEQFF	TGTGCCAGCAGTTTTAGAGGGGGCAGGGATCGGAAGGATGAGCAGTTCTTC
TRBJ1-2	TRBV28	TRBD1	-	CASRIGTANGYTF	TGTGCCAGCAGGATAGGGACAGCCAATGGCTACACCTTC
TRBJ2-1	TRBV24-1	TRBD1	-	CASGQGVLNEQFF	TGTGCCAGTGGACAGGGGGTGCTCAATGAGCAGTTCTTC
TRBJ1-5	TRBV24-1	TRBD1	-	CATSDPFTPLDRWHSNQPQHF	TGTGCCACCAGTGACCCCTTCACCCCTCTGGACAGGTGGCATAGCAATCAGCCCCAGCATTTT
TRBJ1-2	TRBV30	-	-	CAWSAPPGGGYTF	TGTGCCTGGAGTGCCCCCCCGGGAGGCGGCTACACCTTC
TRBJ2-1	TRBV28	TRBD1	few	CASSPFYRDRGLNEQFF	TGTGCCAGCAGTCCCTTTTACCGGGACAGGGGGCTTAATGAGCAGTTCTTC
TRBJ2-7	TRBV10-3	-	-	CAISEWLAREQYF	TGTGCCATCAGTGAGTGGCTAGCGAGGGAGCAGTACTTC
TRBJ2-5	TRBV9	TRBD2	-	CASSLGLAGFDRSETQYF	TGTGCCAGCAGCTTAGGACTAGCGGGATTTGACAGATCAGAGACCCAGTACTTC
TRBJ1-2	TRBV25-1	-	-	CASSASRGGYGYTF	TGTGCCAGCAGTGCCAGTCGAGGGGGTTATGGCTACACCTTC
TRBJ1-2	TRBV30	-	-	CAWRPGPSANYGYTF	TGTGCCTGGCGTCCTGGGCCCTCCGCTAACTATGGCTACACCTTC
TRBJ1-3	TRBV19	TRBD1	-	CASRPTGGNTIYF	TGTGCCAGTAGACCGACAGGGGGAAACACCATATATTTT